The 18 T cell receptor beta chains given below trace back to one sample, sequenced in a study of T cells in Graves' hyperthyroidism and ophthalmopathy. The investigators amplified TCR beta CDR3 regions from RNA transcripts. The TCR CDR3 was amplified in a first-round RT-PCR using the HTBI primer set. One entry per CDR3 protein, called by TCRdb with MiXCR from the multiplex PCR reads. The table records about 400,000 distinct CDR3 sequences, around 15% of them present only once. Sequenced material: blood. These receptors were collected from a man aged 45-65 years with Graves' ophthalmopathy.

This clonotype occurred a few times. The gene calls are TRBV12-3 or TRBV12-4 and TRBJ2-2, with TRBD2 identical over 13 bases. This CDR3 region has 16 residues. After removal of 8 bases from V and 1 base from J, the junction contained 4 bases not matched to a gene. The CDR3 loop is CASGGLAGMNTGELFF. The CDR3 DNA reads as TGTGCCAGCGGGGGACTAGCGGGGATGAACACCGGGGAGCTGTTTTTT.

The V and J genes are TRBV29-1 and TRBJ1-2; D remains ambiguous. Germline values: CDR1 SQVTM, CDR2 ANQGSEA. There are 11 residues in the CDR3. V lost 6 bases and J 1 base, leaving 6 bases between the germline ends. The DNA of the CDR3 is TGCAGCGTGACGGTTAACTATGGCTACACCTTC. Encoded protein: CSVTVNYGYTF.

Ten or more counts support this clonotype. The rearrangement joins TRBV7-9 to TRBJ2-7, with D perhaps given as TRBD1 or TRBD2 (5 bases each). V lost 0 bases, J lost 0 bases, and 12 bases lay in between. The germline V gene encodes CDR1 SEHNR and CDR2 FQNEAQ (reference sequence). The CDR3 spans 16 residues. The CDR3 spells CASSLATGQSSYEQYF. For the CDR3, the DNA is TGTGCCAGCAGCTTAGCGACGGGGCAGAGCTCCTACGAGCAGTACTTC.

Points on this clonotype: This may arise from a read error, as a much more abundant clone is one base away. The gene calls are TRBV4-1 and TRBJ2-7, with D maybe TRBD2 (6 bases). The CDR3 covers 15 residues. Germline-derived CDR1 and CDR2 are MGHRA and YSYEKL. CDR3 DNA sequence: TGCGCCGGCAGCCAATACACGACTAGAACCTACGAGCAGTACTTC. Translating gives CAGSQYTTRTYEQYF.

This clonotype was found many times. The chain has TRBV20-1 and TRBJ1-3, with 7 bases matching TRBD1. Germline V gene lookup returns CDR1 DFQATT and CDR2 SNEGSKA (reference sequence). CDR3 length: 14 amino acids. V lost 6 bases to trimming and J lost 0 bases; unmatched junction nucleotides: 5. The CDR3 region has the DNA TGCAGTGCAAAAAGACAGGGCTCTGGAAACACCATATATTTT. Residues: CSAKRQGSGNTIYF.

On this clonotype: This clone may be a read error of a much larger clone one base away. This chain joins TRBV3-1 and TRBJ2-7; no reliable D call. The CDR3 consists of 11 residues. Germline V CDR1 and CDR2: LGHDT, YNNKEL (reference sequence). Written as DNA, the CDR3 is TGTGCCGGCAGCCGGGTCTACGAGCAGTACTTC. Translated, it gives CAGSRVYEQYF.

Remarks on this clonotype: A much larger clone lies one base from this, so it may be a read error. V is TRBV10-3 and J is TRBJ2-5; 12 bases line up with TRBD2. Trimming at V came to 8 bases and at J to 7 bases, leaving 14 bases not matched to a gene. CDR3 length equals 16 residues. Per germline, CDR1 ENHRY and CDR2 SYGVKD. The CDR3 DNA sequence: TGTGCCATCCACCCCTGGACTAGCGGGAATTCGGGGACCCAGTACTTC. Protein product: CAIHPWTSGNSGTQYF.

This clonotype was counted many times. The rearrangement uses TRBV9 and TRBJ2-1, with 9 bases fitting TRBD2. V shed 4 bases, J shed 0 bases, and the junction held 17 bases outside the gene matches. CDR1 SGDLS and CDR2 YYNGEE come from the germline V gene. The CDR3 loop spans 20 amino acids. The DNA of the CDR3 is TGTGCCAGCAGCCCCCAACTCGAGACTAGCGGACGAAGCTCCTACAATGAGCAGTTCTTC. As protein: CASSPQLETSGRSSYNEQFF.

At least ten counts were recorded for this clonotype. V gene TRBV29-1 combines with J gene TRBJ2-2; possibly TRBD1 or TRBD2 for D (5 bases each). The germline gives CDR1 SQVTM, CDR2 ANQGSEA. This CDR3 is 13 amino acids long. Between the trimmed V and J ends, which lost 4 bases and 2 bases, there was a span of 8 bases. CDR3 DNA sequence: TGCAGCGTTGGGGACGTAAACACCGGGGAGCTGTTTTTT. This gives the protein CSVGDVNTGELFF.

This clonotype was found many times. The rearrangement links TRBV11-3 to TRBJ2-3; TRBD2 agrees at 13 bases. The CDR3 has 18 amino acids. Germline assignment: CDR1 SGHNT and CDR2 YENEEA. Germline trimming cut 1 base from V and 1 base from J; bases unmatched to any gene: 5. CDR3 sequence: CASSLGTSGRGGTDTQYF. CDR3 in DNA: TGTGCCAGCAGCTTAGGGACTAGCGGGAGAGGAGGCACAGATACGCAGTATTTT.

Many counts were recorded for this clonotype. J is TRBJ2-7 and V is TRBV13; TRBD1 is a possible D gene (5 bases). Germline CDR1 and CDR2: PRHDT and FYEKMQ (reference sequence). This CDR3 comprises 15 residues. V dropped 2 bases and J dropped 4 bases, with 15 bases sitting between them. DNA for the CDR3: TGTGCCAGCAGCTTAAGACGGCAGGGTTTTTACGAGCAGTACTTC. Translating it yields CASSLRRQGFYEQYF.

This clonotype was recorded many times. The chain combines TRBV29-1 with TRBJ2-7; no clear D gene. CDR1 is SQVTM and CDR2 is ANQGSEA in the germline V gene. The V end lost 6 bases, the J end lost 4 bases, and 7 bases lay between the germline ends. There are 10 residues in the CDR3. The CDR3 reads CSVGMYEQYF. In DNA, the CDR3 is TGCAGCGTGGGGATGTACGAGCAGTACTTC.

This clonotype was recorded many times. The chain recombines TRBV5-1 with TRBJ2-3; 10 bases fit TRBD2. V lost 4 bases to trimming and J lost 6 bases; unmatched junction nucleotides: 8. Germline V gene lookup returns CDR1 SGHRS and CDR2 YFSETQ. The CDR3 runs 15 residues. The CDR3 DNA reads TGCGCCAGCAGCCGGACTAGCGGTTCATATGATACGCAGTATTTT. Its protein product is CASSRTSGSYDTQYF.

This clonotype was found many times. The V call is TRBV20-1, the J call TRBJ2-1, with 12 bases matching TRBD2. CDR3 length: 17 amino acids. Germline V CDR1 and CDR2: DFQATT, SNEGSKA (reference sequence). The J segment lost 8 bases and the V segment lost 5 bases, leaving 16 bases of the junction unmatched. Written as DNA, the CDR3 is TGCAGTGCTTCCCAGGCCGGACTAGCGGGGAACCACGATGAGCAGTTCTTC. Translating gives CSASQAGLAGNHDEQFF.

This clonotype showed up many times. The rearrangement joins TRBV28 to TRBJ2-3, with 7 bases fitting TRBD2. This CDR3 spans 16 amino acids. V shed 4 bases, J shed 4 bases, and the junction held 11 bases outside the gene matches. Germline V gene lookup returns CDR1 MDHEN and CDR2 SYDVKM. The CDR3 loop reads CASSSDFREEADTQYF. The CDR3 DNA is TGTGCCAGCAGTTCAGACTTCCGGGAGGAGGCAGATACGCAGTATTTT.

Points on this clonotype: Since a much larger clone is just one base distant, this may be a read error. For the CDR3, the DNA is TGTGCCAGCAGCCATCAGACTAGCGGGGCGGACGGCTCCTACAATGAGCAGTTCTTC. It is translated as CASSHQTSGADGSYNEQFF. V is TRBV27 and J is TRBJ2-1, with TRBD2 matching over 11 bases. Germline V gives CDR1 MNHEY, CDR2 SMNVEV (reference sequence). The CDR3 totals 19 residues. The V segment lost 6 bases and the J segment 0 bases; nucleotides outside the gene matches: 13.

This clonotype has ten or more counts. The chain is built from TRBV18 and TRBJ1-2; TRBD1 might be the D (5 bases). The CDR3 has 16 residues. Germline-derived CDR1 and CDR2 are KGHSH and LQKENI. V was shortened by 0 bases and J by 11 bases, with 22 bases between the two germline ends. The CDR3 DNA reads as TGTGCCAGCTCACCACCGAAATTATTACAGGATTACCCTTACACCTTC. Translating it yields CASSPPKLLQDYPYTF.

Only a few counts were recorded for this clonotype. The rearrangement links TRBV28 to TRBJ2-1, with a tentative D call TRBD2 (5 bases). CDR1 MDHEN and CDR2 SYDVKM come from the germline V gene. The length of the CDR3 is 13 residues. Trimming took 2 bases from V and 9 from J, leaving 11 bases between them. In DNA form, the CDR3 reads TGTGCCAGCAGTTTAACCGAAGCGGTTGAGCAGTTCTTC. Its translation: CASSLTEAVEQFF.